One and the same sample provided the 22 T cell receptor beta chains below, sequenced in a study of T cell repertoires in cytomegalovirus infection. These receptors have no identified antigens. Via MiXCR, TCRdb re-called the reads, giving one row per CDR3 protein. The sample contains tens of thousands of distinct CDR3 sequences, around half of which appear only once. Specimen: CD8+ T cells from cultured PBMCs, collected from culture after CMV antigen stimulation. These receptor sequences come from a human donor in good health (CMV status not recorded). Some clones in this sample may be carry-over from other donors' samples.

The chain uses TRBV12-3 or TRBV12-4 and TRBJ2-5; 14 bases are shared with TRBD2. The CDR3 runs 16 residues. The ends lost 3 bases at V and 5 bases at J; junction bases unmatched: 5. The CDR3: CASSLGLAGEQETQYF. The CDR3 coding sequence is TGTGCCAGCAGTTTGGGACTAGCGGGAGAGCAGGAGACCCAGTACTTC.

This clonotype has more than one count but fewer than ten. The V call is TRBV20-1, the J call TRBJ1-2; TRBD1 matches at 7 bases. Trimming cost V 5 bases and J 2 bases; bases outside gene matches: 2. Germline V lookup: CDR1 DFQATT, CDR2 SNEGSKA (reference sequence). The CDR3 spans 12 residues. DNA of the CDR3: TGCAGTGCTTGGGACAGAAACTATGGCTACACCTTC. Translation gives CSAWDRNYGYTF.

The chain links TRBV28 to TRBJ2-7; D is perhaps TRBD1 (6 bases). Trimming shortened V by 10 bases and J by 0 bases, and 13 bases separated the two germline ends. The CDR3 spans 13 residues. Germline V gene sequence: CDR1 MDHEN, CDR2 SYDVKM. CDR3 sequence: CATLDRSSYEQYF. The CDR3 DNA reads TGTGCCACCCTCGACAGGAGCTCCTACGAGCAGTACTTC.

This chain connects TRBV20-1 to TRBJ1-2; a weak D match, TRBD1 (6 bases). This CDR3 region has 14 residues. Germline CDR1 and CDR2: DFQATT and SNEGSKA (reference sequence). The germline V and J ends were trimmed by 5 bases and 1 base, with 14 bases remaining between them. The CDR3: CSAFGQSHNYGYTF. The CDR3 DNA sequence: TGCAGTGCTTTCGGACAGTCCCATAACTATGGCTACACCTTC.

Ten or more counts support this clonotype. This CDR3 reads CSAVRGAGEGNEQYF. DNA of the CDR3: TGCAGTGCTGTGAGGGGAGCGGGAGAGGGTAACGAGCAGTACTTC. The chain has TRBV20-1 and TRBJ2-7; the match to TRBD2 covers 8 bases. CDR1 and CDR2 from the germline V gene are DFQATT and SNEGSKA (reference sequence). This CDR3 spans 15 amino acids. Trimming took 5 bases from V and 5 from J; bases not matched to a gene: 14.

This chain uses TRBV20-1 with TRBJ1-1, with a possible D match to TRBD1 (6 bases). There are 16 residues in the CDR3. Trimming took off 4 bases at V and 6 bases at J, with 24 bases between the two ends. CDR1 is DFQATT, CDR2 SNEGSKA, per germline (reference sequence). In DNA form, the CDR3 reads TGCAGTGCTATTATCCCCTCGGGGGGCCAACCCCCTGAAGCTTTCTTT. It is translated as CSAIIPSGGQPPEAFF.

J is TRBJ2-7 and V is TRBV7-9, with D possibly being TRBD2 (6 bases). CDR1 is SEHNR, CDR2 FQNEAQ, per germline (reference sequence). This CDR3 has 14 residues. Deletions cut 5 bases from V and 5 bases from J, with 16 bases between. The DNA for the CDR3 is TGTGCCAGCAGCCCCCGACTAGTACTCGACGAGCAGTACTTC. Amino acid sequence: CASSPRLVLDEQYF.

This clonotype was seen more than once but under ten times. V is TRBV7-9 and J is TRBJ2-1; the D gene is possibly TRBD2 (6 bases). The V end lost 2 bases, the J end lost 4 bases, and 9 bases lay between the germline ends. The germline V gene encodes CDR1 SEHNR and CDR2 FQNEAQ (reference sequence). The CDR3 loop spans 14 amino acids. CDR3 region: CASSLTSRYNEQFF. CDR3 nucleotides: TGTGCCAGCAGCTTAACTAGCAGATACAATGAGCAGTTCTTC.

Sample share makes this clonotype medium-sized. The chain uses TRBV7-2 and TRBJ2-5, with 10 bases aligning to TRBD2. There are 19 residues in the CDR3. J lost 5 bases, V lost 2 bases, and 17 bases had no gene match. Germline V CDR1 and CDR2: SGHTA, FQGNSA. The CDR3 sequence: CASSLRGASGRPEGETQYF. CDR3 DNA sequence: TGTGCCAGCAGCTTAAGAGGAGCTAGCGGGAGACCCGAAGGGGAGACCCAGTACTTC. Supplemented by reference TRBV7-2 and TRBJ2-5, the full variable domain reads GAGVSQSPSNKVTEKGKDVELRCDPISGHTALYWYRQSLGQGLEFLIYFQGNSAPDKSGLPSDRFSAERTGGSVSTLTIQRTQQEDSAVYLCASSLRGASGRPEGETQYFGPGTRLLVL.

This clonotype was detected only a few times. V gene TRBV7-8 combines with J gene TRBJ2-1; no definite D call. Trimming cost V 5 bases and J 5 bases, with 19 bases left between them. This CDR3 is 16 amino acids long. The germline CDR1 and CDR2 sequences are SGHVS and FQNEAQ. CDR3 loop: CASSHIGISENNEQFF. CDR3 nucleotide sequence: TGTGCCAGCAGCCACATAGGGATCAGCGAGAACAATGAGCAGTTCTTC. Filled out from reference TRBV7-8 and TRBJ2-1, the complete variable domain reads GAGVSQSPRYKVAKRGQDVALRCDPISGHVSLFWYQQALGQGPEFLTYFQNEAQLDKSGLPSDRFFAERPEGSVSTLKIQRTQQEDSAVYLCASSHIGISENNEQFFGPGTRLTVL.

The chain carries TRBV11-2 and TRBJ2-2, with D perhaps matching TRBD1 (6 bases). The V end lost 3 bases, the J end lost 5 bases, and 10 bases lay between the germline ends. CDR1 and CDR2 from the germline V gene are SGHAT and FQNNGV. The CDR3 loop spans 14 amino acids. The CDR3 nucleotides read TGTGCCAGCAGCTTTGTCAGGGGTACCGGGGAGCTGTTTTTT. Translating it yields CASSFVRGTGELFF.

Only a few counts were recorded for this clonotype. The chain employs TRBV7-8 and TRBJ2-1, with D maybe TRBD1 (6 bases). The CDR3 contains 15 residues. Germline CDR1 SGHVS, CDR2 FQNEAQ. V was shortened by 5 bases and J by 0 bases, with 11 bases between the two germline ends. The CDR3 nucleotides are TGTGCCAGCAGCCCTGACAGGAGCTCCTACAATGAGCAGTTCTTC. It is translated as CASSPDRSSYNEQFF.

The V call is TRBV7-9, the J call TRBJ1-5; 7 nucleotides align to TRBD1. Trimming at V came to 4 bases and at J to 7 bases, leaving 10 bases not matched to a gene. Germline V CDR1 and CDR2: SEHNR, FQNEAQ (reference sequence). This CDR3 spans 15 amino acids. The CDR3, as DNA: TGTGCCAGCAGCTCGGGGACAGCGAGCGGCCAGCCCCAGCATTTT. Amino acids: CASSSGTASGQPQHF.

The chain recombines TRBV2 with TRBJ2-7, with 10 bases that match TRBD1. The germline CDR1 and CDR2 sequences are SNHLY and FYNNEI. Trimming removed 8 bases from V and 3 bases from J; junction bases left unmatched: 4. The CDR3 contains 13 residues. CDR3 loop: CASRGQGYYEQYF. In DNA form, the CDR3 reads TGTGCCAGCCGGGGACAGGGGTACTACGAGCAGTACTTC.

The genes are TRBV6-5 and TRBJ2-1, with 8 bases lining up with TRBD2. Germline values: CDR1 MNHEY, CDR2 SVGAGI. V trimming: 1 base; J trimming: 8 bases; junction bases outside the gene matches: 7. The CDR3 covers 15 residues. The CDR3 loop reads CASSYYRTSSYEQFF. The CDR3, as DNA: TGTGCCAGCAGTTACTACAGGACTAGCTCTTATGAGCAGTTCTTC.

The chain links TRBV12-3 or TRBV12-4 to TRBJ1-1; no clear D. V was pared by 6 bases and J by 3 bases, with 11 bases between. The CDR3 loop spans 13 amino acids. CDR3 residues: CASSDKRYTEAFF. In nucleotides, the CDR3 is TGTGCCAGCAGCGATAAAAGGTACACTGAAGCTTTCTTT.

V usage is TRBV6-4 and J usage is TRBJ2-2; possibly TRBD2 for D (5 bases). Germline V gives CDR1 MRHNA, CDR2 SNTAGT. V was pared by 4 bases and J by 3 bases, with 15 bases between. CDR3 size: 16 residues. Written as DNA, the CDR3 is TGTGCCAGCAGTGTTCTATGGGAGACTTACACCGGGGAGCTGTTTTTT. It is translated as CASSVLWETYTGELFF.

This clonotype appeared a few times. The chain recombines TRBV15 with TRBJ2-2, with D possibly being TRBD1 or TRBD2 (5 bases each). Germline V CDR1 and CDR2: LNHNV, YYDKDF (reference sequence). The CDR3 has 13 residues. V lost 5 bases, J lost 5 bases, and 9 bases lay in between. This CDR3 reads CATSRGETGELFF. The DNA for the CDR3 is TGTGCCACCAGCCGAGGGGAAACCGGGGAGCTGTTTTTT.

The chain employs TRBV27 and TRBJ2-2; D ambiguous. Germline CDR1 and CDR2: MNHEY and SMNVEV (reference sequence). This CDR3 region has 12 residues. Between the trimmed V and J ends, which lost 10 bases and 4 bases, there was a span of 10 bases. In nucleotides, the CDR3 is TGTGCCATCCTCACAGCCACCGGGGAGCTGTTTTTT. Its translation is CAILTATGELFF.

This chain links TRBV12-3 or TRBV12-4 with TRBJ2-7; 7 bases are shared with TRBD1. V trimming: 3 bases; J trimming: 4 bases; junction bases outside the gene matches: 15. CDR3 length equals 17 residues. CDR3 nucleotides: TGTGCCAGCAGTTTTGAGGGGATAACAGGGGAAGGGTACGAGCAGTACTTC. This gives the protein CASSFEGITGEGYEQYF.

About this clonotype: No conserved phenylalanine or tryptophan ends this CDR3, so it is likely a read error. The J gene is TRBJ2-3, the V gene TRBV20-1; a possible D gene is TRBD2 (5 bases). This CDR3 region has 16 residues. Trimming took 0 bases from V and 4 from J, leaving 17 bases between them. Germline V gene lookup returns CDR1 DFQATT and CDR2 SNEGSKA (reference sequence). The CDR3 sequence is CSARDPRGIRPDTQYL. The DNA for the CDR3 is TGCAGTGCTAGAGATCCCAGAGGGATTAGGCCAGATACGCAGTATCTT.

The rearrangement joins TRBV5-6 to TRBJ2-1, with 13 bases lining up with TRBD2. The CDR3 is made up of 14 amino acids. V dropped 4 bases and J dropped 9; count of bases not matched to a gene: 4. Germline V gene sequence: CDR1 SGHDT, CDR2 YYEEEE. The chain's CDR3 is CASSGTSGISEQFF. In DNA form, the CDR3 reads TGTGCCAGCAGCGGGACTAGCGGGATAAGTGAGCAGTTCTTC.